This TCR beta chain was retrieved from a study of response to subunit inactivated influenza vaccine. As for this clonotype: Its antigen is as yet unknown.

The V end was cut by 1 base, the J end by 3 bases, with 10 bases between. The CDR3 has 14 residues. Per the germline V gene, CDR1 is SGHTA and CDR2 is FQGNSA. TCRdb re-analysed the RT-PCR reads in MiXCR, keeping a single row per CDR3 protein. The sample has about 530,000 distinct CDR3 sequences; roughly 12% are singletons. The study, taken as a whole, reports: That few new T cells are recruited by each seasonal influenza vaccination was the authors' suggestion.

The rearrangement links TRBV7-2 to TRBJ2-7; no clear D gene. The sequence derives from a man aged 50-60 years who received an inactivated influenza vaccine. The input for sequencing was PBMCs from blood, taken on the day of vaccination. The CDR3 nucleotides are TGTGCCAGCAGCTTAGACGGAAACTACTACGAGCAGTACTTC. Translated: CASSLDGNYYEQYF.